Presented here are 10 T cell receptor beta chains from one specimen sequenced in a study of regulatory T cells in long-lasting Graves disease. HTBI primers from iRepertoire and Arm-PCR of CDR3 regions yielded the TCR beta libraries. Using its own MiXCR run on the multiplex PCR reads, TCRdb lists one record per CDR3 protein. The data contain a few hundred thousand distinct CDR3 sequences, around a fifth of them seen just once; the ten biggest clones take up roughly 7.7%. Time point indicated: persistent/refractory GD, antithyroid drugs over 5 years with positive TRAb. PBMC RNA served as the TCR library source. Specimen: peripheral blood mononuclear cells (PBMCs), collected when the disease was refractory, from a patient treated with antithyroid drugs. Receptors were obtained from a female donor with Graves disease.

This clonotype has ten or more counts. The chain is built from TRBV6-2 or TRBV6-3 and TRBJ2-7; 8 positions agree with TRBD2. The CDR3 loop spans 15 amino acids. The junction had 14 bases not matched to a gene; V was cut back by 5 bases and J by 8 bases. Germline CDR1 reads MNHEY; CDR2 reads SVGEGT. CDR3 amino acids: CASSLGRGAPTQQYF. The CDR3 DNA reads TGTGCCAGCAGTCTTGGGCGGGGGGCCCCTACGCAGCAGTACTTC.

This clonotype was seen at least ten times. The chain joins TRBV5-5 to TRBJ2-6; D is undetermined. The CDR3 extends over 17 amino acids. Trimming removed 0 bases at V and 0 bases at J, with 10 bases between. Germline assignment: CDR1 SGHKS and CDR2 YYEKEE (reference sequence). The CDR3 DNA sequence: TGTGCCAGCAGCTTGGAGCCTCCAGTCTCTGGGGCCAACGTCCTGACTTTC. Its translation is CASSLEPPVSGANVLTF.

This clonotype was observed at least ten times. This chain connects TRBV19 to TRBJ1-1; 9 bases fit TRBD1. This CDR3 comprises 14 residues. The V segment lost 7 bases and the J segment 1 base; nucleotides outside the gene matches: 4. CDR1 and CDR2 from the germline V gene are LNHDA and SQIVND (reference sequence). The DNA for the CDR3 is TGTGCCAGTATCCAGGGACAGGGGAACACTGAAGCTTTCTTT. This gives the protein CASIQGQGNTEAFF.

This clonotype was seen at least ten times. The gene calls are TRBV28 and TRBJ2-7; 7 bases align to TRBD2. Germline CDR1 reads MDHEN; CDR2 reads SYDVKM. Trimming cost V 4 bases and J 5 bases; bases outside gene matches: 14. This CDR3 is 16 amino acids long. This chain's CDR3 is CASSSIQAGVRNEQYF. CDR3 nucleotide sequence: TGTGCCAGCAGTTCCATCCAGGCGGGAGTGCGAAACGAGCAGTACTTC.

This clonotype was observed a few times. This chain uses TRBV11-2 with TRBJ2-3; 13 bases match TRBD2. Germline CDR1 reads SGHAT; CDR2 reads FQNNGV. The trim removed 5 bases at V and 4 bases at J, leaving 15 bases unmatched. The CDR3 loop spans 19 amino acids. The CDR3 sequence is CASSPGTSGIQLPPDTQYF. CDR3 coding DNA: TGTGCCAGCAGCCCGGGGACTAGCGGGATCCAGCTCCCCCCAGATACGCAGTATTTT.

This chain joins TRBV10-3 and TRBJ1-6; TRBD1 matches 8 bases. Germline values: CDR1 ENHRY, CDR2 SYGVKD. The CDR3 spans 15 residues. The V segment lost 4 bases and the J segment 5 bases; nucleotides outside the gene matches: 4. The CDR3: CAISAGQGDNSPLHF. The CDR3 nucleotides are TGTGCCATCAGTGCCGGACAGGGAGATAATTCACCCCTCCACTTT.

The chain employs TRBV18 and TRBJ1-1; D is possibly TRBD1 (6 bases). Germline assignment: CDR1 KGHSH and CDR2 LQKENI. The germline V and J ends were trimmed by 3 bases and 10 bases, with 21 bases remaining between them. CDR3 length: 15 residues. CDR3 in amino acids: CASSPAQEGGRVAFF. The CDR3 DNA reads TGTGCCAGCTCACCCGCGCAAGAAGGGGGGCGCGTAGCTTTCTTT.

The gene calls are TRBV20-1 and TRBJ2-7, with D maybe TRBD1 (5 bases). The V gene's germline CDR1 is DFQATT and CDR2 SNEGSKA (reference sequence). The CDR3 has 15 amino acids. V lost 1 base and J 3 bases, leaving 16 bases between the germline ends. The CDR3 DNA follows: TGCAGTGCTAGAGTGTATCAGGGATTGGGCTACGAGCAGTACTTC. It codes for CSARVYQGLGYEQYF.

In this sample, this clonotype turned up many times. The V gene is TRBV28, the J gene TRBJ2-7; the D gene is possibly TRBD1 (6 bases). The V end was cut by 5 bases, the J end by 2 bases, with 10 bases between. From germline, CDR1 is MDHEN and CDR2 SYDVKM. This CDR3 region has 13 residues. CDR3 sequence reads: CASSQGTPYEQYF. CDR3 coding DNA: TGTGCCAGCAGTCAGGGGACCCCCTACGAGCAGTACTTC.

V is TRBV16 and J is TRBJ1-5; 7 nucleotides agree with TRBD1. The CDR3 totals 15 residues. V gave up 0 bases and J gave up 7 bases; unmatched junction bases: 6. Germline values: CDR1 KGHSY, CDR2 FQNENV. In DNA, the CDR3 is TGTGCCAGCAGCCAATCTCAGGGGGGCGTGCAGCCCCAGCATTTT. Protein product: CASSQSQGGVQPQHF.